This T cell receptor beta chain was documented in a study of metastatic and nonmetastatic thyroid tumors. Study conclusions and caveats: Significantly higher TCR beta diversity was reportedly seen in malignant thyroid tumors than benign nodules, in blood and tumor.

The CDR3 has 13 amino acids. Germline CDR1 MNHEY, CDR2 SMNVEV (reference sequence). Points on this clone: Antigen: not known. The junction and the germline gene differ at one end; a read error may be behind it.

TCRdb reanalyzed the PCR reads with MiXCR. The repertoire holds tens of thousands of clones, with around a sixth as singletons. No patient received treatment before thyroid surgery. This chain uses TRBV27 with TRBJ1-2; TRBD1 matches at 7 bases. The TCR was taken from a female donor with papillary thyroid cancer or a benign thyroid nodule (not recorded which). Some clones in this sample may be carry-over from other donors' samples. Sequencing used blood. CDR3 nucleotide sequence: TGTGCCAGCCGAAGGACAGGAAACTATGTCTACACCTTC. This translates into CASRRTGNYVYTF.